What follows describes a single T cell receptor beta chain. Authors' methods: How many nucleated cells were present was estimated from reference gene primer amplification. Sequenced by immunoSEQ multiplex PCR; TCRdb stores in-frame clones only, minus some. The DNA gave D and trimming, while V, J and clone size come from that table. Of about 260,000 clones listed, about 90% were seen once; the top ten hold over 2%. The record originates from a study of blood T cell repertoires in COVID-19. Study-level information: T cells, B-cell-depleted T cells, or PBMCs provided the cDNA or gDNA that served as material.

Trimming stripped 6 bases from V and 4 bases from J, with 15 bases between. From germline, CDR1 is MNHEY and CDR2 SMNVEV (reference sequence). The CDR3 contains 15 residues. Sequences were obtained from peripheral blood. V usage is TRBV27 and J usage is TRBJ1-4, with D maybe TRBD1 (6 bases). This receptor was taken from a woman in her fifties or sixties with acute or convalescent COVID-19. CDR3 in amino acids: CASSDKGGSNEKLFF. The CDR3 DNA is TGTGCCAGCAGCGATAAGGGGGGGAGTAATGAAAAACTGTTTTTT.